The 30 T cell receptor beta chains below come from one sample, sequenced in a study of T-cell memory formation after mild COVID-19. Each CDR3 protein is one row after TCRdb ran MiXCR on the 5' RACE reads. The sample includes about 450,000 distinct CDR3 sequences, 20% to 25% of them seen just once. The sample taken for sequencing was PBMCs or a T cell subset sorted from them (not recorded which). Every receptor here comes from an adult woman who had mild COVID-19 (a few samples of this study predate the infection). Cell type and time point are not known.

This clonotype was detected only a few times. The CDR3 DNA follows: TGTGCCAGCAGTATGGGACGGGACCGCGTGGCCTACGAGCAGTACTTC. This sequence encodes CASSMGRDRVAYEQYF. The chain recombines TRBV27 with TRBJ2-7, with D perhaps assigned TRBD1 or TRBD2 (5 bases each). The germline V and J ends were trimmed by 5 bases and 2 bases, with 19 bases remaining between them. Per germline, CDR1 MNHEY and CDR2 SMNVEV (reference sequence). The CDR3 runs to 16 residues.

CDR3 sequence reads: CASSPRGGRNEQFF. DNA of the CDR3: TGTGCCAGTAGTCCCCGGGGGGGCCGAAATGAGCAGTTCTTC. V usage is TRBV19 and J usage is TRBJ2-1; 8 positions agree with TRBD2. The V segment lost 5 bases and the J segment 7 bases; nucleotides outside the gene matches: 7. Germline V gene lookup returns CDR1 LNHDA and CDR2 SQIVND (reference sequence). This CDR3 is 14 amino acids long.

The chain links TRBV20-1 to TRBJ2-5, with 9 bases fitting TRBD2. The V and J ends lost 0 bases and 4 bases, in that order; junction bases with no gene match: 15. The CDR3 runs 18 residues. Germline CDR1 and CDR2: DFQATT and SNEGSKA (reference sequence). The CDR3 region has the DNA TGCAGTGCTAGAGATATGGAGGCGAGTAGCGGGGGATTAGAGACCCAGTACTTC. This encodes CSARDMEASSGGLETQYF.

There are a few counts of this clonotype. CDR3 region: CASRSVGTQDTNYGYTF. CDR3 nucleotide sequence: TGCGCCAGTCGTTCTGTGGGGACGCAGGATACTAACTATGGCTACACCTTC. V usage is TRBV4-1 and J usage is TRBJ1-2; D is perhaps TRBD1 (5 bases). V lost 9 bases to trimming and J lost 0 bases, with 23 bases between them. Germline V lookup: CDR1 MGHRA, CDR2 YSYEKL. CDR3 length: 17 residues.

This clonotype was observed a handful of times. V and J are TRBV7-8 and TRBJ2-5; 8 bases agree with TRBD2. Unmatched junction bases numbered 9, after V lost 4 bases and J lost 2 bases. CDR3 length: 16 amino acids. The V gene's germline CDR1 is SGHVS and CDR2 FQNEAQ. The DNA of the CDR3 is TGTGCCAGCAGCTCCCAGCGGGGGCTGGGGCAAGAGACCCAGTACTTC. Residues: CASSSQRGLGQETQYF.

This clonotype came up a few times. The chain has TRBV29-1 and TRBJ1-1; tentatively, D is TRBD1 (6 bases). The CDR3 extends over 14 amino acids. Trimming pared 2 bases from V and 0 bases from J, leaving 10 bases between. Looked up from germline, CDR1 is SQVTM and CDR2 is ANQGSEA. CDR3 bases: TGCAGCGTTGAATTCGCAGGGGTGAACACTGAAGCTTTCTTT. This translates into CSVEFAGVNTEAFF.

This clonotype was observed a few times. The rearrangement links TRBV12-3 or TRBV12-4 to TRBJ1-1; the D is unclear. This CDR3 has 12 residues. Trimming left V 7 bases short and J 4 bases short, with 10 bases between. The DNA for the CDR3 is TGTGCCAGCAAGAGATCTTCCACTGAAGCTTTCTTT. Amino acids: CASKRSSTEAFF.

As DNA, the CDR3 is TGTGCCAGCAGTTACCCACCCGGGACTTTGCACGAGCAGTACTTC. Protein: CASSYPPGTLHEQYF. V usage is TRBV6-6 and J usage is TRBJ2-7; D is possibly TRBD2 (6 bases). V was trimmed by 2 bases and J by 5 bases, leaving 16 bases between them. The CDR3 runs to 15 residues. Per the germline V gene, CDR1 is MNHNY and CDR2 is SVGAGI (reference sequence).

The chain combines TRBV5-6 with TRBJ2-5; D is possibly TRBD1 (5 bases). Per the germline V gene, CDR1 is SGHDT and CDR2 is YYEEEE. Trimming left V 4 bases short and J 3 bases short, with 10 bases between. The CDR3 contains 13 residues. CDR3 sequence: CASSPVTEETQYF. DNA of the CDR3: TGTGCCAGCAGCCCCGTGACAGAAGAGACCCAGTACTTC.

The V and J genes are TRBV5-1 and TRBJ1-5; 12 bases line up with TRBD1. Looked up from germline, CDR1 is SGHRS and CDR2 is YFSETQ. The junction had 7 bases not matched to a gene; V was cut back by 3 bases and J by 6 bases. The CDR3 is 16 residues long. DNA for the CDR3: TGCGCCAGCAGCTCCGGGACAGGGGGCATCGGTCAGCCCCAGCATTTT. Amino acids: CASSSGTGGIGQPQHF.

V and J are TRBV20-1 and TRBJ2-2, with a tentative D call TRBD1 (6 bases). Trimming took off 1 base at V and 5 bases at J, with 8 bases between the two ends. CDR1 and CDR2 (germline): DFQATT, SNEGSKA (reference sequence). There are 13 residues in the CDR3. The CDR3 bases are TGCAGTGCTAGAGTCGGACAGACCGGGGAGCTGTTTTTT. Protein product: CSARVGQTGELFF.

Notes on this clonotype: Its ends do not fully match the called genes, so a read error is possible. CDR3 protein: CASSNSQNTEAFF. DNA of the CDR3: TGTGCCAGCAGTAACTCCCAGAACACTGAAGCTTTCTTT. The V gene is TRBV6-6, the J gene TRBJ1-1; D remains unclear. This CDR3 has 13 residues. Looked up from germline, CDR1 is MNHNY and CDR2 is SVGAGI (reference sequence).

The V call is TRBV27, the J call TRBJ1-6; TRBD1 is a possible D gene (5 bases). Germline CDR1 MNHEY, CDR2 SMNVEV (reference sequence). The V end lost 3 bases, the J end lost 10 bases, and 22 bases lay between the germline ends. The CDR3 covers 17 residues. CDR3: CASSFKAGLLKWSPLHF. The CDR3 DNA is TGTGCCAGCAGTTTCAAAGCGGGACTCCTAAAGTGGTCACCCCTCCACTTT.

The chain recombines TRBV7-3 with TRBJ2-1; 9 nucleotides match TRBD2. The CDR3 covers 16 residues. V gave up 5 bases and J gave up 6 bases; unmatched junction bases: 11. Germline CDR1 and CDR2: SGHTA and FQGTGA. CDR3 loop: CASSLGAGGPVNEQFF. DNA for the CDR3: TGTGCCAGCAGCCTGGGCGCGGGAGGGCCGGTCAATGAGCAGTTCTTC.

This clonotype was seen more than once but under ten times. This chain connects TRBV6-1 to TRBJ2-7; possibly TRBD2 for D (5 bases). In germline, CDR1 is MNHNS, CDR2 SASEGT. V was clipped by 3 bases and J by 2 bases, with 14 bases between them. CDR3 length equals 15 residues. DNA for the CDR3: TGTGCCAGCAGTGACAGGAGCGGAGGCCCCTACGAGCAGTACTTC. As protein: CASSDRSGGPYEQYF.

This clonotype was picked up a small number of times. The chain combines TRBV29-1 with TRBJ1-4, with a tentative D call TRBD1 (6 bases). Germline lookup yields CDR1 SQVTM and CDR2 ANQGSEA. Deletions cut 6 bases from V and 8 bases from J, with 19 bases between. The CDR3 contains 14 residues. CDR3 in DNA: TGCAGCGTCAGACGACAGGTTTTTGAAGAAAAACTGTTTTTT. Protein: CSVRRQVFEEKLFF.

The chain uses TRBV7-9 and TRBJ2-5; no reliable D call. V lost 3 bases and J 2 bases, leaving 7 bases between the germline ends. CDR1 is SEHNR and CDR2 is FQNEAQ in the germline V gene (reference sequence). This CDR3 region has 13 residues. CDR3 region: CASSLVNQETQYF. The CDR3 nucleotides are TGTGCCAGCAGCTTGGTGAATCAAGAGACCCAGTACTTC. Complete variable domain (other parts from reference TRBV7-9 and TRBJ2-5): DTGVSQNPRHKITKRGQNVTFRCDPISEHNRLYWYRQTLGQGPEFLTYFQNEAQLEKSRLLSDRFSAERPKGSFSTLEIQRTEQGDSAMYLCASSLVNQETQYFGPGTRLLVL.

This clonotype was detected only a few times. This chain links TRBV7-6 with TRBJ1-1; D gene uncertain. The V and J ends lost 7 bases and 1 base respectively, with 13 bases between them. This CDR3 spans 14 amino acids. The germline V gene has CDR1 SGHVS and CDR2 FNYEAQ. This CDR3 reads CASTPGGWNTEAFF. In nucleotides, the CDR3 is TGTGCCAGCACCCCCGGCGGGTGGAACACTGAAGCTTTCTTT.

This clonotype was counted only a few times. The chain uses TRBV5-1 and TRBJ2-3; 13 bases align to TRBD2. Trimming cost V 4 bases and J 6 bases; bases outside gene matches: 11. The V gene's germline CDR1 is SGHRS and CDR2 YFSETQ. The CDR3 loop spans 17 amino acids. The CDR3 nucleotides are TGCGCCAGCAGCACGACGGGACTAGCGGGAATTAGGGATACGCAGTATTTT. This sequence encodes CASSTTGLAGIRDTQYF.

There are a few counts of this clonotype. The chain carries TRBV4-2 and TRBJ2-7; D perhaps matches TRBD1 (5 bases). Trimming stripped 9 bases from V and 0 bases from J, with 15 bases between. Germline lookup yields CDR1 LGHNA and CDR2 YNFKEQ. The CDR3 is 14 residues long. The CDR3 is CASAPGLGSYEQYF. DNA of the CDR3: TGTGCCAGTGCACCAGGGCTTGGCTCCTACGAGCAGTACTTC.

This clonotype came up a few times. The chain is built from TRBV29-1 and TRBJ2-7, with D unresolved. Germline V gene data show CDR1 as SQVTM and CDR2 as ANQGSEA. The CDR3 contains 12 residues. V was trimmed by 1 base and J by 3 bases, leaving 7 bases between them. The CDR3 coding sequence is TGCAGCGTTGAAGTTGTGGACTACGAGCAGTACTTC. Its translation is CSVEVVDYEQYF.

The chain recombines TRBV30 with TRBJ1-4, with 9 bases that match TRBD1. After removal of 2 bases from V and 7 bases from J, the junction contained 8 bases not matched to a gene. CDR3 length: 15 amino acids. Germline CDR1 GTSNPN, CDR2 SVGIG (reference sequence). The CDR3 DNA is TGTGCCTGGAGTCCTGGGGACAGGGATCGTGAAAAACTGTTTTTT. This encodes CAWSPGDRDREKLFF.

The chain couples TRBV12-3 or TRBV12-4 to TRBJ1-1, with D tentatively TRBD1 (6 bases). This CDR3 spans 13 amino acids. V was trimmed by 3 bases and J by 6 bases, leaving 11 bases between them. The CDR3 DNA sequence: TGTGCCAGCAGTTTCCAGGGGAATCCTGAAGCTTTCTTT. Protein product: CASSFQGNPEAFF.

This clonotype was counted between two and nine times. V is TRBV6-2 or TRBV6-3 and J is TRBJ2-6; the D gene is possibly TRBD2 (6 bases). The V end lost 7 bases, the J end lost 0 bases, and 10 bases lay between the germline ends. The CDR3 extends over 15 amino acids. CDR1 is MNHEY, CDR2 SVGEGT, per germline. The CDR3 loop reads CASKSGGSGANVLTF. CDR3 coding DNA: TGTGCCAGCAAGTCCGGGGGCTCTGGGGCCAACGTCCTGACTTTC.

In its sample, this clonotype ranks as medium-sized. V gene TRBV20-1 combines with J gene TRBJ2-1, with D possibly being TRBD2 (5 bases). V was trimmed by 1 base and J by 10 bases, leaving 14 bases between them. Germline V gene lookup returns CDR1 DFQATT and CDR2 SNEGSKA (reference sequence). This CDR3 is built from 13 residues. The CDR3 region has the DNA TGCAGTGCTAGAGGGACTCTTGCTGGAGAGCAGTTCTTC. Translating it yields CSARGTLAGEQFF.

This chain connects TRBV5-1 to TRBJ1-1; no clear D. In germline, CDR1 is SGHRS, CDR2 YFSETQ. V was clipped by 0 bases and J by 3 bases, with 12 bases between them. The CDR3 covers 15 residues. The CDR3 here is CASSLGGTPYTEAFF. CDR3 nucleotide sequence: TGCGCCAGCAGCTTGGGGGGAACACCATACACTGAAGCTTTCTTT.

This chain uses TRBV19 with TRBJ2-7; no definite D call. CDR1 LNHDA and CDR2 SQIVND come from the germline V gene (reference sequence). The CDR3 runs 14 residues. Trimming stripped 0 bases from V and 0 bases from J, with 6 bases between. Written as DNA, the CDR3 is TGTGCCAGTAGTATAGATCGGTACTCCTACGAGCAGTACTTC. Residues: CASSIDRYSYEQYF. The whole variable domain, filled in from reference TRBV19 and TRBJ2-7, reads DGGITQSPKYLFRKEGQNVTLSCEQNLNHDAMYWYRQDPGQGLRLIYYSQIVNDFQKGDIAEGYSVSREKKESFPLTVTSAQKNPTAFYLCASSIDRYSYEQYFGPGTRLTVT.

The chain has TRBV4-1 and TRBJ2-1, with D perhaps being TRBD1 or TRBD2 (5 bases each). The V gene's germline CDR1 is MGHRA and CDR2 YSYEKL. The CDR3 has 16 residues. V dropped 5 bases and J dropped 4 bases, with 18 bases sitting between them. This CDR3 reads CASSEKPRGLYNEQFF. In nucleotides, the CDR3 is TGCGCCAGCAGCGAAAAGCCCCGGGGCCTATACAATGAGCAGTTCTTC.

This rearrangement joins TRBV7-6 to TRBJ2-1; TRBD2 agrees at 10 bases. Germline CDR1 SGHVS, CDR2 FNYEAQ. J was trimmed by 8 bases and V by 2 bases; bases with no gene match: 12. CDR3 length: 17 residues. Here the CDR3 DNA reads TGTGCCAGCAGCTTAAGCCTCAGCGGGGGGGCGCTTGATGAGCAGTTCTTC. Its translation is CASSLSLSGGALDEQFF.

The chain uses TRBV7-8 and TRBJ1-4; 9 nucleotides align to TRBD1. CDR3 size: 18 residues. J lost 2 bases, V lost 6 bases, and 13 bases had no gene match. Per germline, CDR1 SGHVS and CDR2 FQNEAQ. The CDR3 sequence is CASRRDRVSLSTNEKLFF. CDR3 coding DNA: TGTGCCAGCAGACGGGACAGGGTTTCCCTCTCGACTAATGAAAAACTGTTTTTT.